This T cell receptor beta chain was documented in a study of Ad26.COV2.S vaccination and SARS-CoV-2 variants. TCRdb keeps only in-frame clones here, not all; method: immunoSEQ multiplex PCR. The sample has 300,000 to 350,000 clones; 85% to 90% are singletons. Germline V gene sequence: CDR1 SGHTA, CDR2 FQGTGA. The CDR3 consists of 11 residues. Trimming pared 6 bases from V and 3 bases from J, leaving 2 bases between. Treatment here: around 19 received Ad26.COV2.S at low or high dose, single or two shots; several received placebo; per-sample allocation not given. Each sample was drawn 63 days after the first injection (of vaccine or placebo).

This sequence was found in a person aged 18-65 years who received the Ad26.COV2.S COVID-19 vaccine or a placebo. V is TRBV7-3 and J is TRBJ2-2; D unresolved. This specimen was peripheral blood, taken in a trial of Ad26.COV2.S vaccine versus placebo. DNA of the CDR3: TGTGCCAGCAGAGACACCGGGGAGCTGTTTTTT. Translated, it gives CASRDTGELFF.